This T cell receptor (beta chain) originates from a study of T-cell reconstitution after alpha-beta-depleted transplantation in children. For TCRbeta, the library was prepared with unique molecular identifiers. MiXCR was run by TCRdb on the PCR reads, yielding one entry per CDR3 protein. The data show 150,000 to 250,000 distinct CDR3 sequences, roughly 15% seen once. Here the sequenced sample was PBMCs from the stem cell graft donor, taken from the stem cell graft. This clonotype was obtained from a human donor who donated a stem cell graft to a child with acute lymphoblastic leukemia.

In DNA, the CDR3 is TGTGCCAGTGGGATTCTGGGGCAAGAGACCCAGTACTTC. Its translation: CASGILGQETQYF. The J gene is TRBJ2-5, the V gene TRBV19; D uncertain. The CDR3 length is 13 residues. V was pared by 8 bases and J by 2 bases, with 12 bases between. The germline V gene encodes CDR1 LNHDA and CDR2 SQIVND (reference sequence). The whole variable domain, filled in from reference TRBV19 and TRBJ2-5, reads DGGITQSPKYLFRKEGQNVTLSCEQNLNHDAMYWYRQDPGQGLRLIYYSQIVNDFQKGDIAEGYSVSREKKESFPLTVTSAQKNPTAFYLCASGILGQETQYFGPGTRLLVL.